A single sample is the source of the 18 T cell receptor beta chains below, sequenced in a study of shared clonotypes between healthy human individuals. The data were produced by immunoSEQ multiplex PCR, yet TCRdb's version contains in-frame clones alone and is incomplete. Here the sample spans about 2.4 million clones, approximately 93% being singletons. Sequencing was performed on naive CD4+ T cells from PBMCs. As for subset: CD45RA+ positively selected. The receptor source for this set is a man in his late teens or twenties in good health. Some clones in this sample may be carry-over from other donors' samples.

V usage is TRBV4-3 and J usage is TRBJ2-3, with TRBD2 matching 10 bases. There are 19 residues in the CDR3. The trim removed 0 bases at V and 1 base at J, leaving 10 bases unmatched. CDR1 is LGHNA and CDR2 is YSLEER in the germline V gene. The CDR3 region has the DNA TGCGCCAGCAGCCAAGATGTTGCGGCTAGCGGGAGACGCACAGATACGCAGTATTTT. Translation gives CASSQDVAASGRRTDTQYF.

V is TRBV14 and J is TRBJ2-7; 8 bases match TRBD1. CDR1 SGHDN and CDR2 FVKESK come from the germline V gene. The CDR3 length is 15 residues. The trim removed 4 bases at V and 4 bases at J, leaving 9 bases unmatched. CDR3 residues: CASSPRTGSAYEQYF. The CDR3 nucleotides are TGTGCCAGCAGCCCCAGGACAGGGTCGGCGTACGAGCAGTACTTC.

The chain couples TRBV10-3 to TRBJ2-3; the match to TRBD1 covers 7 bases. Per germline, CDR1 ENHRY and CDR2 SYGVKD. After removal of 6 bases from V and 1 base from J, the junction contained 16 bases not matched to a gene. The CDR3 sequence is 18 residues long. CDR3: CAISLRIRQGGRTDTQYF. The CDR3 DNA reads as TGTGCCATCAGCTTGCGGATTCGACAGGGCGGACGCACAGATACGCAGTATTTT.

The V and J genes are TRBV7-8 and TRBJ1-1; D perhaps matches TRBD1 (6 bases). Germline loops: CDR1 SGHVS, CDR2 FQNEAQ. The CDR3 extends over 15 amino acids. Trimming removed 5 bases at V and 0 bases at J, with 13 bases between. CDR3 sequence (DNA): TGTGCCAGCAGCGAGCGACAGGTCGTGAACACTGAAGCTTTCTTT. This codes for CASSERQVVNTEAFF.

This chain connects TRBV7-9 to TRBJ1-2, with D possibly being TRBD1 (6 bases). The CDR3 has 15 residues. Trimming left V 8 bases short and J 8 bases short, with 24 bases between. CDR1 and CDR2 from the germline V gene are SEHNR and FQNEAQ (reference sequence). The CDR3 loop is CASSEQGQIWEGYTF. CDR3 coding DNA: TGTGCCAGCTCCGAACAGGGCCAAATTTGGGAGGGCTACACCTTC.

Here the CDR3 reads CASSDGTAGELFF. The DNA of the CDR3 is TGTGCCAGCAGCGACGGGACAGCCGGGGAGCTGTTTTTT. V is TRBV7-9 and J is TRBJ2-2; 7 bases fit TRBD1. J gave up 6 bases and V 5 bases, and 3 bases lay outside the gene matches. The CDR3 is made up of 13 amino acids. The germline CDR1 and CDR2 sequences are SEHNR and FQNEAQ (reference sequence).

The gene calls are TRBV6-5 and TRBJ2-2; no clear D gene. Germline V gene lookup returns CDR1 MNHEY and CDR2 SVGAGI. Trimming took 2 bases from V and 4 from J, leaving 14 bases between them. This CDR3 has 16 amino acids. The CDR3 reads CASSYAPVLGTGELFF. The CDR3 DNA follows: TGTGCCAGCAGTTACGCTCCGGTATTGGGCACCGGGGAGCTGTTTTTT.

This clone was observed a single time. This sequence joins TRBV4-1 and TRBJ2-3; D not resolved. V was clipped by 2 bases and J by 2 bases, with 5 bases between them. Germline V gene lookup returns CDR1 MGHRA and CDR2 YSYEKL. The CDR3 covers 13 residues. The CDR3, as DNA: TGCGCCAGCAGCCAACAGCTCACAGATACGCAGTATTTT. Translated, it gives CASSQQLTDTQYF.

This clone has just a few counts. One end of the junction does not line up with germline, which may come from a read error. The chain couples TRBV7-3 to TRBJ2-2; the D is unclear. The length of the CDR3 is 12 residues. Germline assignment: CDR1 SGHTA and CDR2 FQGTGA. The CDR3 loop is CASSPNPGELFF. DNA for the CDR3: TGTGCCAGCAGCCCGAACCCCGGGGAGCTGTTTTTT.

The V call is TRBV7-2, the J call TRBJ2-3, with D possibly matching TRBD1 (6 bases). The CDR3 covers 14 residues. The germline CDR1 and CDR2 sequences are SGHTA and FQGNSA. Trimming removed 3 bases from V and 6 bases from J, with 13 bases in between. CDR3 sequence (DNA): TGTGCCAGCAGCTTGAACAGGGTCCCCGATACGCAGTATTTT. Its protein is CASSLNRVPDTQYF.

The chain has TRBV18 and TRBJ2-2; no definite D call. Per germline, CDR1 KGHSH and CDR2 LQKENI. This CDR3 is built from 14 residues. V was shortened by 6 bases and J by 1 base, with 9 bases between the two germline ends. CDR3 sequence: CASSPSGNTGELFF. The CDR3 DNA reads as TGTGCCAGCTCCCCTTCCGGGAACACCGGGGAGCTGTTTTTT.

This chain joins TRBV18 and TRBJ2-7; TRBD1 matches at 9 bases. This CDR3 comprises 14 residues. V shed 5 bases, J shed 3 bases, and the junction held 5 bases outside the gene matches. CDR1 is KGHSH, CDR2 LQKENI, per germline. The CDR3 is CASSSPGQGYEQYF. The DNA of the CDR3 is TGTGCCAGCTCATCCCCGGGACAGGGCTACGAGCAGTACTTC. The variable domain in full, with the rest retrieved from reference TRBV18 and TRBJ2-7, is NAGVMQNPRHLVRRRGQEARLRCSPMKGHSHVYWYRQLPEEGLKFMVYLQKENIIDESGMPKERFSAEFPKEGPSILRIQQVVRGDSAAYFCASSSPGQGYEQYFGPGTRLTVT.

The V and J genes are TRBV18 and TRBJ2-1; D may match TRBD1 or TRBD2 (5 bases each). The CDR3 loop spans 14 amino acids. Per the germline V gene, CDR1 is KGHSH and CDR2 is LQKENI. Trimming shortened V by 2 bases and J by 4 bases, and 9 bases separated the two germline ends. The CDR3 loop reads CASSPGRQYNEQFF. The CDR3 nucleotides read TGTGCCAGCTCACCAGGGAGACAGTACAATGAGCAGTTCTTC.

V usage is TRBV18 and J usage is TRBJ2-1; 10 nucleotides line up with TRBD2. CDR1 is KGHSH and CDR2 is LQKENI in the germline V gene. Unmatched junction bases numbered 8, after V lost 2 bases and J lost 4 bases. This CDR3 contains 17 residues. The DNA for the CDR3 is TGTGCCAGCTCACCAAACCTAGCGGGAGTCGGGTACAATGAGCAGTTCTTC. Encoded protein: CASSPNLAGVGYNEQFF.

Turning to this clone: This CDR3 is also generated by other DNA sequences in the sample. V is TRBV18 and J is TRBJ1-5, with D perhaps TRBD1 (5 bases). This CDR3 is built from 13 residues. V lost 6 bases to trimming and J lost 7 bases, with 13 bases between them. Germline lookup yields CDR1 KGHSH and CDR2 LQKENI. CDR3 amino acids: CASSEGRDQPQHF. The CDR3 bases are TGTGCCAGCTCGGAAGGACGGGACCAGCCCCAGCATTTT.

This clone was seen only a few times. The chain has TRBV9 and TRBJ2-7; TRBD2 matches at 7 bases. Germline trimming cut 4 bases from V and 0 bases from J; bases unmatched to any gene: 13. The CDR3 contains 17 residues. Per germline, CDR1 SGDLS and CDR2 YYNGEE. CDR3 amino acids: CASSPHYGGTFSYEQYF. The CDR3, as DNA: TGTGCCAGCAGCCCCCACTACGGGGGGACCTTCTCCTACGAGCAGTACTTC.

V and J are TRBV30 and TRBJ1-2, with D possibly being TRBD1 (5 bases). The ends were cut back, 3 bases at V and 4 bases at J, with 9 bases in the middle. The germline V gene has CDR1 GTSNPN and CDR2 SVGIG (reference sequence). The CDR3 covers 12 residues. The CDR3 bases are TGTGCCTGGAGGGGGGAGGGCTATGGCTACACCTTC. It translates to CAWRGEGYGYTF. The whole variable domain, filled in from reference TRBV30 and TRBJ1-2, reads SQTIHQWPATLVQPVGSPLSLECTVEGTSNPNLYWYRQAAGRGLQLLFYSVGIGQISSEVPQNLSASRPQDRQFILSSKKLLLSDSGFYLCAWRGEGYGYTFGSGTRLTVV.

This chain uses TRBV2 with TRBJ1-1, with 7 bases lining up with TRBD1. CDR3 length: 14 residues. Germline V gene lookup returns CDR1 SNHLY and CDR2 FYNNEI. Trimming cost V 5 bases and J 6 bases; bases outside gene matches: 9. CDR3 protein: CASSFDRVVAEAFF. The CDR3 bases are TGTGCCAGCAGTTTTGACAGGGTGGTCGCTGAAGCTTTCTTT.